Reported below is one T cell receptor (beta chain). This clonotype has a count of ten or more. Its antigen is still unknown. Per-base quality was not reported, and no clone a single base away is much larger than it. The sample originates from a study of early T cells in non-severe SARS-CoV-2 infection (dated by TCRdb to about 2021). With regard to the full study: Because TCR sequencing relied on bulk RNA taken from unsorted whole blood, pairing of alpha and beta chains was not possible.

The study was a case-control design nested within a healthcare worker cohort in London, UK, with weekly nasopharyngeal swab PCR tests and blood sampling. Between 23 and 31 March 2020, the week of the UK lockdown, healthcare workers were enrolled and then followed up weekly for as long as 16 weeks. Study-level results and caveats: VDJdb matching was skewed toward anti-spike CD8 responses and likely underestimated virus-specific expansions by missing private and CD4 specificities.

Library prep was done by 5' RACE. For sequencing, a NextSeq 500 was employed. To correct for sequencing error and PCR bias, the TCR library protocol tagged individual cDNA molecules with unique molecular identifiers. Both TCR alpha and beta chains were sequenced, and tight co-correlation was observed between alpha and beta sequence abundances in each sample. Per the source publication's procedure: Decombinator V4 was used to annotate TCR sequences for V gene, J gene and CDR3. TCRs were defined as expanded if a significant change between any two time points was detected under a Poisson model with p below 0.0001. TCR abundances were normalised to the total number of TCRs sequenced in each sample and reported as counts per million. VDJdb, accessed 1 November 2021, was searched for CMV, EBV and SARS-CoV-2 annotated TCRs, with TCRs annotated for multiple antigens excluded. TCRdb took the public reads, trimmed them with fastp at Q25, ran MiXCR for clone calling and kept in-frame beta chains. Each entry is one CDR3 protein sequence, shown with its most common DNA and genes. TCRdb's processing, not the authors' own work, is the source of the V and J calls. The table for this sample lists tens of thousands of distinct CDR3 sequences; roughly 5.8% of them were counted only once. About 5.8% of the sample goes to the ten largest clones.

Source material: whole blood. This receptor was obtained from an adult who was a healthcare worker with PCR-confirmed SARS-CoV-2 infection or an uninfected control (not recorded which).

The CDR3 protein sequence reads: CSAPRTRMSSGANVLTF. The sequenced DNA: TGCAGTGCTCCACGGACACGGATGAGCTCCGGGGCCAACGTCCTGACTTTC. The chain employs TRBV20-1 and TRBJ2-6; TRBD1 might be the D gene, on 5 matching bases. Counted from cysteine to phenylalanine, this CDR3 has 17 amino acids. Kept here is only the CDR3 DNA, which spans 51 bases and is read in frame from base 1. Trimming removed 5 bases from V and 4 bases from J, leaving 21 bases between the germline ends. The germline V gene (reference sequence) yields DFQATT for CDR1 and SNEGSKA for CDR2.